This TCR beta chain was recorded in a study of long-term antiretroviral therapy in people with HIV. Background on the study: By about a decade, the earliest samples predate the 2015 immediate-ART recommendation.

Sequencing relied on immunoSEQ assay v3.0, run at survey level. The sequencing target was about 40,000-50,000 T-cell genomes per sample. The repertoire was sequenced with immunoSEQ multiplex PCR; TCRdb's copy has only in-frame clones and lacks some. The sample includes about 30,000 clones, approximately 85% of them seen just once. V lost 3 bases and J 4 bases, leaving 9 bases between the germline ends. This CDR3 comprises 13 residues. The germline V gene encodes CDR1 KGHSH and CDR2 LQKENI. No donor had fewer than one pre-ART PBMC sample or fewer than two post-ART PBMC samples. The clonotype originates from a woman aged 25 to 45 with HIV. The chain has TRBV18 and TRBJ1-2; TRBD1 might be the D (6 bases). Sequencing used unsorted PBMCs, obtained just over 2.7 years before starting antiretroviral therapy. The CDR3 protein is CASSPDSLYGYTF. The CDR3 coding sequence is TGTGCCAGCTCACCGGACAGCCTCTATGGCTACACCTTC.